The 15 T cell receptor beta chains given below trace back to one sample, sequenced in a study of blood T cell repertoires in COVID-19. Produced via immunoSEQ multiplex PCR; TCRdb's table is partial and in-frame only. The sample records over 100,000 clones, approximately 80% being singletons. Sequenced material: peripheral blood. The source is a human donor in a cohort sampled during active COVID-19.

CDR3 coding DNA: TGTGCCAGCAGTGCCACAGGTTCCCATGGCTACACCTTC. As protein: CASSATGSHGYTF. This chain joins TRBV25-1 and TRBJ1-2; the D gene is possibly TRBD1 (5 bases). Germline CDR1 reads MGHDK; CDR2 reads SYGVNS. The CDR3 has 13 residues. V shed 4 bases and J shed 6 bases, with 12 bases lying between them.

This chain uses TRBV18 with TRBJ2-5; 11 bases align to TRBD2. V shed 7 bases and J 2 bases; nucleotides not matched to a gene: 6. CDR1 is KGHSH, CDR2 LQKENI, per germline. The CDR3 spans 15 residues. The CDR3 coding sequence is TGTGCCAGCTTACTAGCGGGGGCGACTCAAGAGACCCAGTACTTC. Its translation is CASLLAGATQETQYF.

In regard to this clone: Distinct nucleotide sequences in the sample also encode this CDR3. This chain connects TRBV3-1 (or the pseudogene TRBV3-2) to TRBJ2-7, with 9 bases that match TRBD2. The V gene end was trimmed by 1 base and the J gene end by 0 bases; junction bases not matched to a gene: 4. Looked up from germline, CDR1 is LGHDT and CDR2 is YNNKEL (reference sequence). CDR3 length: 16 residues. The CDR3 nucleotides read TGTGCCAGCAGCCAAGTTGCGGGAGGGAGCTCCTACGAGCAGTACTTC. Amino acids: CASSQVAGGSSYEQYF.

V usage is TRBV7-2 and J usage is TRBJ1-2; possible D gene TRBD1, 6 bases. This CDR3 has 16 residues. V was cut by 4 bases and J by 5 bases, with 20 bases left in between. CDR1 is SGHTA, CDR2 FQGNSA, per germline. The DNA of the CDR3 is TGTGCCAGCAGCTCCCATACTACAACCGACAGGTATGGCTACACCTTC. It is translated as CASSSHTTTDRYGYTF.

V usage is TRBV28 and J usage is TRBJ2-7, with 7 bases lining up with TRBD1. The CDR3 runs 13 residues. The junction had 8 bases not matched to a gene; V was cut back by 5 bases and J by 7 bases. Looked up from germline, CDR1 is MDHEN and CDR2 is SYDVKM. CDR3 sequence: CASSGTGVEEQYF. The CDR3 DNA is TGTGCCAGCAGTGGAACAGGGGTGGAGGAGCAGTACTTC.

The CDR3 region has the DNA TGTGCCAGCAGCCCAAACAACCTCGACTACACCTTC. This codes for CASSPNNLDYTF. This rearrangement joins TRBV7-3 to TRBJ1-2; D is unclear. Germline assignment: CDR1 SGHTA and CDR2 FQGTGA. V lost 5 bases and J lost 10, with 14 bases in between. The CDR3 extends over 12 amino acids.

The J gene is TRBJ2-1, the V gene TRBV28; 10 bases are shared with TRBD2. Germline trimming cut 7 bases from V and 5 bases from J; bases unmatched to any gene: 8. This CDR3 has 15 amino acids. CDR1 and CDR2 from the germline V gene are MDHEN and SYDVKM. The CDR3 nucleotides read TGTGCCAGCACAGCCCTAGCGGGAGTTCACAATGAGCAGTTCTTC. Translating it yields CASTALAGVHNEQFF. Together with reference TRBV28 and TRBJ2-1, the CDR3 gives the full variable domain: DVKVTQSSRYLVKRTGEKVFLECVQDMDHENMFWYRQDPGLGLRLIYFSYDVKMKEKGDIPEGYSVSREKKERFSLILESASTNQTSMYLCASTALAGVHNEQFFGPGTRLTVL.

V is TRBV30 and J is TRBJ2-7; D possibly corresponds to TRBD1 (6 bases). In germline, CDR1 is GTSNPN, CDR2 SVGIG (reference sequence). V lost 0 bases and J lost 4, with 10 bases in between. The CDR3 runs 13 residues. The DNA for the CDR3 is TGTGCCTGGAGTGTACAGGGCCCTTACGAGCAGTACTTC. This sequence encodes CAWSVQGPYEQYF.

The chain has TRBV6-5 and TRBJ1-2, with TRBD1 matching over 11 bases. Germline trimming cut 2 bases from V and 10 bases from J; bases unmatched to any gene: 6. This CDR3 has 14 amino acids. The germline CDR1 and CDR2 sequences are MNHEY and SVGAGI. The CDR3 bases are TGTGCCAGCAGTTACACGGGACAGGGGGTTGACTACACCTTC. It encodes CASSYTGQGVDYTF.

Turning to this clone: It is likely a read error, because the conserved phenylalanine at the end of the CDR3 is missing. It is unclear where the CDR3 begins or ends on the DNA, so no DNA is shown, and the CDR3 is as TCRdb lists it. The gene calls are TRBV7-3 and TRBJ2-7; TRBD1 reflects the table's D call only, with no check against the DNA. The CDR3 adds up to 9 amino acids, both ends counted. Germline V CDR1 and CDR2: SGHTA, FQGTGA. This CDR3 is CASSQARDR.

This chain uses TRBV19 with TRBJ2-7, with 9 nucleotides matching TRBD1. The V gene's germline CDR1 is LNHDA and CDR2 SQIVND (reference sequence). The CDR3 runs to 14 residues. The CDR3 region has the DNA TGTGCAGCTAGTGGACAGGGGCGCATGTACGAGCAGTACTTC. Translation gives CAASGQGRMYEQYF. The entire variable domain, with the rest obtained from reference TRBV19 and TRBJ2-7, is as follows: DGGITQSPKYLFRKEGQNVTLSCEQNLNHDAMYWYRQDPGQGLRLIYYSQIVNDFQKGDIAEGYSVSREKKESFPLTVTSAQKNPTAFYLCAASGQGRMYEQYFGPGTRLTVT.

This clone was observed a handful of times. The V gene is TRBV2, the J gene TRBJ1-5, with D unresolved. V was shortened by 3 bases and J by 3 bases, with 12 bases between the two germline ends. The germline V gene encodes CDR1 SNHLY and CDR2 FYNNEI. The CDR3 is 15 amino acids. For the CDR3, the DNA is TGTGCCAGCAGTGACAACACAATCTCCAATCAGCCCCAGCATTTT. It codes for CASSDNTISNQPQHF.

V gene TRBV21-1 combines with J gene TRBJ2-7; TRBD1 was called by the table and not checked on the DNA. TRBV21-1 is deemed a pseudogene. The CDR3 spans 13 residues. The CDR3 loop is CASLGYLFYEQYF. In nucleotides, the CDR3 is TGTGCCAGCCTGGGCTATCTCTTCTACGAGCAGTACTTC.

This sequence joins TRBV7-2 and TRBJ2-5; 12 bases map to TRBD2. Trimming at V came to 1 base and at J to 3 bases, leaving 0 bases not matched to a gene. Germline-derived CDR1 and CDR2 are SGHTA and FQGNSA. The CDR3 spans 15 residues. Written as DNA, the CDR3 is TGTGCCAGCAGCTTAGGGACTAGCGGGAAAGAGACCCAGTACTTC. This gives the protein CASSLGTSGKETQYF.

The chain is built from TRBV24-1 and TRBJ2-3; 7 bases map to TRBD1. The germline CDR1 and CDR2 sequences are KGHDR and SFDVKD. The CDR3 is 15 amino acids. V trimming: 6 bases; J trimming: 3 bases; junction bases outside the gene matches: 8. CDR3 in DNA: TGTGCCACCAGTCCCTCGACAGGGACGACAGATACGCAGTATTTT. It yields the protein CATSPSTGTTDTQYF.